These T cell receptor beta chains were read from a single sample in a study of CD8 T cells in ankylosing spondylitis. TCRdb re-derived calls from the 5' RACE reads in MiXCR, one entry per CDR3 protein. The table lists about 540,000 distinct CDR3 sequences, 10% to 15% of them singletons. Sequencing used blood, either unsorted or a sorted T cell fraction (not recorded which). The receptors shown here come from a male donor with ankylosing spondylitis. Both conserved end residues are part of each CDR3. The order of the fields is D gene, V gene, J gene, clone size, CDR3 DNA, CDR3 protein. The D gene is left open where the match is weak. Clone size is not always given. Where it is, it says once, few, many or a class for expanded clones.

>TRBD2|TRBV20-1|TRBJ2-5|NA
TGCAGTGCGGTACCCGGGACTACTCAAGAGACCCAGTACTTC
CSAVPGTTQETQYF
>TRBD2|TRBV5-1|TRBJ2-2|few
TGCGCCAGCAGCCGGATGGCGGGGGATAGCACCGGGGAGCTGTTTTTT
CASSRMAGDSTGELFF
>NA|TRBV21-1|TRBJ2-1|few
TGTGCCAGCTCCGAGGGGGGAATCGATGAGCAGTTCTTC
CASSEGGIDEQFF
>NA|TRBV2|TRBJ2-2|NA
TGTGCCAGCAGTGTGCGGATTAACACCGGGGAGCTGTTTTTT
CASSVRINTGELFF
>TRBD2|TRBV2|TRBJ2-7|many
TGTGCCAGCAGACGGACTAGCGGGAGTCTCGGCGAGCAGTACTTC
CASRRTSGSLGEQYF
>TRBD2|TRBV20-1|TRBJ2-7|once
TGCAGTGCTAGTGGAGCGGGAGGCTACGAGCAGTACTTC
CSASGAGGYEQYF
>TRBD2|TRBV25-1|TRBJ2-1|many
TGTGCCAGCAGTGAATGGGGGGAGGGCCAAAATGAGCAGTTCTTC
CASSEWGEGQNEQFF
>TRBD2|TRBV20-1|TRBJ2-1|few
TGCAGTGCTCAGGGACTAGCGGGACCGAAGATGAATGAGCAGTTCTTC
CSAQGLAGPKMNEQFF
>NA|TRBV10-2|TRBJ1-6|few
TGCGCCAGCAGGGACAGCCTCACACCAAGATCACCCCTCCACTTT
CASRDSLTPRSPLHF
>NA|TRBV6-1|TRBJ1-1|NA
TGTGCCAGCACCCTCCGGACACGTAATCTCCCGTCTGAAGCTTTCTTT
CASTLRTRNLPSEAFF
>TRBD2|TRBV7-6|TRBJ2-5|few
TGTGCCAGCAGCTTAGTCCCTAGCGGAGAGACCCAGTACTTC
CASSLVPSGETQYF
>TRBD2|TRBV20-1|TRBJ2-5|NA
TGCAGTGCTAGAGATTGGCTAGCGGGGTTCCAAGAGACCCAGTACTTC
CSARDWLAGFQETQYF
>TRBD2|TRBV7-2|TRBJ2-6|few
TGTGCCAGCAGCTTCGCTAGCGGGACTGGGGCCAACGTCCTGACTTTC
CASSFASGTGANVLTF
>TRBD2|TRBV2|TRBJ2-1|NA
TGTGCCAGCAGGAAACTAGCGGGAGATGCCTACAATGAGCAGTTCTTC
CASRKLAGDAYNEQFF
>NA|TRBV6-2/TRBV6-3|TRBJ1-2|few
TGTGCCAGCAGCCCTCCCGGGACGGGGTATGGCTACACCTTC
CASSPPGTGYGYTF
>TRBD1|TRBV7-9|TRBJ1-6|NA
TGTGCCAGCAGGTCAGACCGGACAGGGAGTAATTCACCCCTCCACTTT
CASRSDRTGSNSPLHF
>TRBD1|TRBV7-9|TRBJ2-1|NA
TGTGCCAGCAGCTTGGTGGACAGGGACGGCAATGAGCAGTTCTTC
CASSLVDRDGNEQFF
>TRBD1|TRBV12-5|TRBJ2-4|few
TGTGCTAGTGGTTTAGACAGGGGGTGGAACATTCAGTACTTC
CASGLDRGWNIQYF